This TCR beta chain was documented in a study of beta chain features in type 1 diabetes. Study findings and constraints: cDNA-based sequencing might over-represent cells highly expressing TCR.

Sequenced material consisted of expressed TCRB transcripts (all of the isolated RNA was reverse transcribed). Sequenced by immunoSEQ multiplex PCR; TCRdb stores in-frame clones only, minus some. This sample yields fewer than 500,000 clones, of which more than 11% are seen a single time; roughly 0.038% belongs to the top ten. Germline loops: CDR1 SGHTA, CDR2 FQGTGA. The CDR3 is 15 residues long. This clone appeared a few times. The antigen is undetermined. One end of the junction fails to match germline, which may point to a read error. Sorting gave populations that all exceeded 95% purity. This sequence was found in a man aged 25-40 years in good health. V usage is TRBV7-3 and J usage is TRBJ1-6, with TRBD1 identical over 7 bases. The sample comprised naive CD4+ T cells from blood. The CDR3, as DNA: TGCGCCAGCAGCGACGGGAGGGACAGACTTTCACCCCTCCACTTT. As protein: CASSDGRDRLSPLHF.